The T cell receptor beta chain described here comes from a study of cytomegalovirus exposure and HLA in healthy donors (TCRdb year 2017). In the study overall: In an earlier analysis of around 540 of the donors, 276 Gb of sequence data and roughly 100 million unique TCR beta sequences from about 179 million T cells were reported. Roughly 320 gigabases of sequencing data and 70 million to 100 million unique TCR sequences made up an early release that covered 640 HLA-typed donors. Of the approximately 400 genotyped donors, approximately 81% were placed in the genetic ancestry cluster associated with self-reported Caucasian donors. The study was designed to test whether signatures of past pathogen exposure could be identified by cataloging public T cell receptors. The study used immunosequencing to profile the T cell repertoires of around 600 subjects and linked those repertoires to cytomegalovirus serostatus. Besides the first cohort of hundreds of subjects, a separate validation cohort made up of 90 to 150 different subjects was used. The study combined high-throughput TCR immunosequencing, statistical association of individual TCRs with disease status, and machine learning to predict cytomegalovirus infection status. In a later analysis, previously published TCR beta repertoires from about 640 donors were re-analyzed and high-resolution HLA genotyping was added so that TCR occurrence patterns could be studied. Rather than using new phenotypic data, the later analysis identified candidate immune exposures from TCR beta sequences and from how often those sequences occurred across donors. In an earlier analysis of 587 of the donors, high-throughput TCR beta sequencing was used to judge whether each TCR beta V gene segment behaved as functional or pseudogenic. Alongside the repertoire data, information on donor age, sex, ethnicity and CMV serostatus was compiled. Genome-wide SNP genotypes for about 65% of the roughly 700 donors were used in a later genetic analysis, which treated that subset as a discovery cohort. All discovery cohort repertoires had been generated using a single sequencing platform. Class I and class II HLA loci were covered by the typing at four-digit resolution. The number of donors typed differed by locus, with roughly 620-630 for A, B, C, DRB1 and DQB1, more than 500 for DQA1, 600 to 610 for DPA1, and around 430 for DPB1. Roughly five DR-DQ haplotypes were treated as single units for association and clustering because of strong linkage in the cohort. Across 398 genotyped donors of the cohort, an average of about 200,000 unique TCR beta nucleotide sequences per donor were sequenced, and roughly a sixth of those sequences were non-productive.

Counted from cysteine to phenylalanine, this CDR3 has 13 amino acids. Just the 39-base CDR3 DNA is kept, in frame starting at base 1. CDR1 and CDR2, per the germline V gene (reference sequence), are SGHKS and YYEKEE. V loses 4 bases of germline sequence and J loses 10 bases, and the interval between the two ends is 12 bases. General study outcomes and caveats: Strong co-occurrence of HLA alleles, especially DR and DQ, made assigning TCR associations to individual alleles difficult. Linkage disequilibrium might explain the correlated functional status among segregating V segments, but an unknown experimental factor could not be excluded. Because HLA typing was unavailable for some donors at each locus, only the typed subset was used in association tests. Compared with equally common non-associated chains, HLA-associated TCR beta chains in a later analysis were more clonally expanded and had lower generation probabilities. The authors suggested that the approach could potentially be generalized to other disease states and immunological phenotypes. The earlier analysis of approximately 560 of the donors excluded 15 to 20 rarely observed V segments, including chromosome 9 orphons, because counts were too low. In the study, roughly 160 TCR beta chains were listed as associated with cytomegalovirus. A later analysis reported that several top co-occurrence clusters appeared linked to parvovirus B19, influenza, CMV and Epstein-Barr virus. Sequencing depth was assumed to be roughly uniform across donors in the presence/absence analyses, though that assumption may not hold. An earlier analysis of approximately 590 of the donors showed that most TCR beta V segments appeared in productive rearrangements either about 90% or about 30% of the time, which broadly matched IMGT annotations. In a later analysis, most CMV-associated TCR beta chains were found to appear HLA-restricted, with HLA associations seemingly driven largely by CMV exposure. A later analysis associated 16,951 TCR beta sequences with specific HLA alleles at a false discovery rate of 0.05. The only immune exposure information available for the cohort was CMV serostatus. In a later analysis, TCR association rates were found to vary across HLA loci, with the most associated TCRs seen for DRB1 alleles and the fewest for HLA-C alleles. A few of the identified cytomegalovirus-associated TCR beta chains were confirmed in vitro to be specific for cytomegalovirus antigens. Most TCR sequences were seen in very few donors, while some public TCRs were found in many individuals. Some IMGT-functional V segments, including TRBV6-2 and TRBV6-3, could not be told apart with the 87-base-pair reads, so those segments were excluded. In this cohort, only TCR beta chains were sequenced, and detectable features were limited by the absence of alpha or paired-chain data. V-gene and J-gene trimming of TCR beta chains was associated with a missense DCLRE1C variant in a later genetic analysis, and the association was replicated in an independent cohort. A later genetic analysis reported fewer N-insertions in productive TCRs among donors in an Asian-associated ancestry cluster than the roughly 650-donor mean. In both the original and validation cohorts, the classifier was reported to diagnose cytomegalovirus status with high specificity and sensitivity. A further reported finding was that TCR beta sequences accurately predicted the HLA-A and HLA-B alleles for most subjects in the first cohort. A group of highly shared sequence variants was considered likely to be a technical artifact of the sequencing pipeline.

The cohort consisted of 600 to 700 healthy bone marrow donors. Cohort members were all nominally healthy when sampled, although unrecorded immune exposures were likely present. The donor was CMV seropositive and belonged to the group of 250 to 300 seropositive cohort members. A peripheral blood sample was collected from each donor, and TCR beta sequencing was performed on peripheral blood mononuclear cells. The Qiagen DNeasy Blood Extraction Kit was used to extract genomic DNA from the blood cell samples. Points on this clone: Its antigen has not been determined. No per-base quality is available; no much larger clone lies one base away.

The library came from the immunoSEQ multiplex PCR assay. The multiplex PCR relied on a mix of 60 forward primers for TCR Vbeta segments and 13 reverse primers for TCR Jbeta segments. A multiplex PCR assay on genomic DNA amplified the CDR3 region of rearranged TCR beta genes. The amplified TCR beta libraries were sequenced on the Illumina HiSeq System as 87-base-pair reads. In the original analysis: A later analysis counted around 72 million unique TCR beta chains across the 640 or so repertoires, and roughly 10 million of these chains were shared by at least two donors. A nearest-neighbor algorithm error-corrected the raw reads and collapsed the reads into unique sequences, merging closely related sequences to remove PCR and sequencing errors. CDR3 sequences were aligned to IMGT reference sequences to assign V, D and J gene segments. For a sequence to be retained, a match of at least six nucleotides to both a V gene segment and a J gene segment was required. Rearrangements were called productive when the CDR3 lacked stop codons and stayed in frame with V and J; all others were non-productive. Following IMGT convention, CDR3 was defined as the stretch from the second conserved V-encoded cysteine to the conserved J-encoded phenylalanine. The earlier analysis of roughly 590 of the donors excluded sequences that lacked an unambiguous match to a single V gene segment. An earlier analysis of fewer than 650 of the donors classified V segments as functional when productive rearrangements were above 56.7% and as segregating when the standard deviation between donors was above 5%. A statistical classification framework was developed to diagnose cytomegalovirus status using the catalog of TCR beta chain sequences. A later analysis assigned V and J genes by comparing TCR nucleotide sequences with IMGT/GENE-DB human TR gene sequences. The TCRdist pipeline was used in a later analysis to assign CDR3 sequences and most-parsimonious VDJ recombination scenarios. In a later analysis, each TCR beta chain was defined by its CDR3 amino acid sequence together with its V-gene family, and reads without a unique V-gene family were excluded. In a later analysis, several hundred highly shared, low-generation-probability nucleotide sequences were removed to address suspected cross-contamination and a sequencing artifact. A later analysis calculated a clonal expansion index for each public chain from normalized within-repertoire ranks of inferred template counts. A later analysis computed generation probabilities with a VDJ recombination model fitted to out-of-frame rearrangements, and checked the results against IGoR. A later analysis scored TCR-TCR, TCR-HLA and TCR-CMV co-occurrence with hypergeometric tests, applying a repertoire-size bias correction to TCR pairs. In a later analysis, false discovery rates were estimated by permuting HLA or CMV assignments 20 times. A later analysis grouped co-occurring TCRs with DBSCAN, adding TCRdist sequence similarity when clustering within HLA-allele-positive subsets. For co-occurrence clustering, repertoires with fewer than 30,000 or more than 120,000 public chains were excluded, along with roughly 5 repertoires with anomalous nucleotide sharing. TCRdb took over this immuneACCESS table, retaining in-frame rearrangements with V and J assigned. Such tables are incomplete; in checked studies, under half of the missing clones stem from an unresolved V gene, and the remainder is unexplained. V and J calls and clone size are those listed in that table; D and trimming were worked out from the DNA. Counted in this sample were about 100,000 clones; about 74% of them appeared once. The ten most abundant clones make up roughly 15% of the sample.

This TCR was sampled from a woman in her 40s in good health and CMV-seropositive. The sequence is built from TRBV5-5 and TRBJ1-6; a tentative D call is TRBD1 (5 bases match). Material: PBMCs. The bases are TGTGCCAGCAGCACTCCGGGGGGGTCACCCCTCCACTTT. Its protein product is CASSTPGGSPLHF.